What follows describes a single TCR beta chain. What it binds is not known. The V gene's germline CDR1 is SGHNT and CDR2 YENEEA. CDR3 length equals 13 residues. V was shortened by 2 bases and J by 10 bases, with 14 bases between the two germline ends. Primers for the PCR totalled 60 Vbeta and 13 Jbeta. Profiled with immunoSEQ multiplex PCR; TCRdb holds only in-frame clones, not every one. Its listing shows under 150,000 clones. The data originate from a study of cytomegalovirus exposure and HLA in healthy donors. Study-wide points: The Asian-associated ancestry cluster reportedly had fewer N-insertions than the roughly 670-donor mean in a later analysis. Most CMV-associated TCR beta chains appeared HLA-restricted in a later analysis. Reported findings show TCR beta sequences accurately forecast HLA-A and HLA-B alleles in most subjects.

Samples came from healthy bone marrow donors. Specimen: PBMCs. The chain carries TRBV11-3 and TRBJ1-1, with D uncertain. The TCR was taken from a woman aged 40 to 50 in good health and CMV-seronegative. The CDR3 DNA reads TGTGCCAGCAGCTTAAATCAACAGACCGGAGCTTTCTTT. This sequence encodes CASSLNQQTGAFF.